This T cell receptor beta chain stems from a study of CD8+ T cells in alopecia areata. Findings of the study overall: Patients shared TCRs less clearly than mice did, possibly for HLA-related reasons. Across lesional scalp, and particularly alopecia totalis/universalis, clonality surpassed that of normal scalp. Alphabeta T cells residing in normal skin are also sequenced in scalp samples.

Notes on this clone: Its antigen is currently unknown.

PBMCs, the starting material, were the source of sorted CD4+ and CD8+ T cells. CDR3 length equals 15 residues. The germline CDR1 and CDR2 sequences are SQVTM and ANQGSEA. Trimming took off 7 bases at V and 3 bases at J, with 20 bases between the two ends. Reverse transcription of extracted RNA yielded cDNA, which provided the sequencing template. Libraries were prepared by immunoSEQ multiplex PCR; TCRdb keeps only in-frame clonotypes and omits some of them. The table has about 110,000 clones, around 59% seen once. This sequence was found in a human donor in good health. V and J are TRBV29-1 and TRBJ2-3; the D gene is possibly TRBD1 (6 bases). Sample: CD8+ T cells sorted from blood. The CDR3 loop reads CSASGDERTTDTQYF. The CDR3 region has the DNA TGCAGCGCATCAGGGGATGAGAGGACGACAGATACGCAGTATTTT.